The next 21 T cell receptor beta chains were all read from a single sample in a study of cytomegalovirus exposure and HLA in healthy donors. Libraries were prepared by immunoSEQ multiplex PCR; TCRdb keeps only in-frame clonotypes and omits some of them. The table shows about 310,000 clones, with approximately 86% occurring only once. Input material: PBMCs. Receptor source: a young man in good health and CMV-seronegative.

The chain recombines TRBV6-1 with TRBJ1-2; D unclear. This CDR3 region has 16 residues. The V end was cut by 2 bases, the J end by 0 bases, with 13 bases between. Looked up from germline, CDR1 is MNHNS and CDR2 is SASEGT. CDR3 sequence: CASSEIGARTNYGYTF. DNA of the CDR3: TGTGCCAGCAGTGAAATCGGAGCGCGAACTAACTATGGCTACACCTTC.

This chain joins TRBV19 and TRBJ2-2; no clear D gene. The germline V and J ends were trimmed by 2 bases and 1 base, with 8 bases remaining between them. Germline CDR1 and CDR2: LNHDA and SQIVND (reference sequence). The CDR3 runs to 15 residues. CDR3 amino acids: CASSINFLNTGELFF. CDR3 bases: TGTGCCAGTAGTATAAACTTCTTGAACACCGGGGAGCTGTTTTTT.

In its sample, this clone was seen a few times. The CDR3 spells CASRASGGHTEAFF. The CDR3, as DNA: TGTGCCAGCAGGGCGTCCGGGGGACACACTGAAGCTTTCTTT. The chain combines TRBV2 with TRBJ1-1, with a tentative D call TRBD1 (5 bases). The length of the CDR3 is 14 residues. The ends were cut back, 6 bases at V and 3 bases at J, with 14 bases in the middle. CDR1 and CDR2 from the germline V gene are SNHLY and FYNNEI.

The rearrangement links TRBV15 to TRBJ1-1; tentatively, D is TRBD1 (6 bases). V was clipped by 1 base and J by 1 base, with 16 bases between them. The germline V gene has CDR1 LNHNV and CDR2 YYDKDF (reference sequence). The length of the CDR3 is 17 residues. The CDR3 coding sequence is TGTGCCACCAGCAGAGGGGGGCGCAGGGTTCAGAACACTGAAGCTTTCTTT. Its protein product is CATSRGGRRVQNTEAFF. The whole variable domain, filled in from reference TRBV15 and TRBJ1-1, reads DAMVIQNPRYQVTQFGKPVTLSCSQTLNHNVMYWYQQKSSQAPKLLFHYYDKDFNNEADTPDNFQSRRPNTSFCFLDIRSPGLGDTAMYLCATSRGGRRVQNTEAFFGQGTRLTVV.

V is TRBV7-9 and J is TRBJ2-7; 7 nucleotides agree with TRBD1. This CDR3 is built from 14 residues. CDR1 is SEHNR, CDR2 FQNEAQ, per germline (reference sequence). V was clipped by 5 bases and J by 2 bases; unmatched bases: 6. The CDR3, as DNA: TGTGCCAGCAGCCTAACAGGGGATACCTACGAGCAGTACTTC. This gives the protein CASSLTGDTYEQYF.

CDR3 DNA: TGCGCCAGCAGCTTTAGACAGAACACTGAAGCTTTCTTT. Translation gives CASSFRQNTEAFF. The chain joins TRBV5-1 to TRBJ1-1; no firm D call. In germline, CDR1 is SGHRS, CDR2 YFSETQ. V was trimmed by 2 bases and J by 1 base, leaving 6 bases between them. This CDR3 has 13 residues. Full variable domain (remainder filled in from reference TRBV5-1 and TRBJ1-1): KAGVTQTPRYLIKTRGQQVTLSCSPISGHRSVSWYQQTPGQGLQFLFEYFSETQRNKGNFPGRFSGRQFSNSRSEMNVSTLELGDSALYLCASSFRQNTEAFFGQGTRLTVV.

The rearrangement uses TRBV5-1 and TRBJ2-1, with D unclear. This CDR3 contains 14 residues. V lost 0 bases and J 4 bases, leaving 8 bases between the germline ends. Germline CDR1 SGHRS, CDR2 YFSETQ. DNA of the CDR3: TGCGCCAGCAGCTTGGCCTCGGTATACAATGAGCAGTTCTTC. Protein product: CASSLASVYNEQFF.

This sequence joins TRBV5-1 and TRBJ2-3; perhaps TRBD2 as D (6 bases). Per the germline V gene, CDR1 is SGHRS and CDR2 is YFSETQ. Deletions cut 6 bases from V and 0 bases from J, with 17 bases between. The CDR3 runs 16 residues. CDR3 sequence: CASNDFGGTSTDTQYF. CDR3 sequence (DNA): TGCGCCAGCAATGATTTCGGGGGTACTAGCACAGATACGCAGTATTTT.

The chain links TRBV9 to TRBJ2-3; 7 positions match TRBD2. The CDR3 spans 16 residues. J gave up 6 bases and V 0 bases, and 10 bases lay outside the gene matches. The germline V gene encodes CDR1 SGDLS and CDR2 YYNGEE. The CDR3 sequence is CASSVGLDGGMDTQYF. The CDR3 nucleotides read TGTGCCAGCAGCGTAGGTTTGGACGGGGGGATGGATACGCAGTATTTT.

The V and J genes are TRBV9 and TRBJ2-5, with D possibly being TRBD2 (7 bases). This CDR3 has 19 amino acids. V shed 0 bases and J shed 0 bases, with 21 bases lying between them. CDR1 is SGDLS and CDR2 is YYNGEE in the germline V gene. The CDR3 sequence: CASSVGPTRGARYQETQYF. The CDR3 region has the DNA TGTGCCAGCAGCGTAGGTCCTACCCGGGGGGCCCGGTACCAAGAGACCCAGTACTTC.

This sequence joins TRBV2 and TRBJ1-2; perhaps TRBD1 as D (6 bases). In germline, CDR1 is SNHLY, CDR2 FYNNEI. The CDR3 loop spans 14 amino acids. The germline V and J ends were trimmed by 4 bases and 6 bases, with 15 bases remaining between them. CDR3 loop: CASSGSGGWDGYTF. The CDR3 DNA reads as TGTGCCAGCAGTGGGAGTGGGGGCTGGGATGGCTACACCTTC.

This clone was seen a single time. The gene calls are TRBV29-1 and TRBJ1-5; D not resolved. V was shortened by 4 bases and J by 5 bases, with 12 bases between the two germline ends. The CDR3 covers 13 residues. Germline assignment: CDR1 SQVTM and CDR2 ANQGSEA. The DNA for the CDR3 is TGCAGCGTTGGGGGAGGGCCCTATCAGCCCCAGCATTTT. Translating it yields CSVGGGPYQPQHF.

The J gene is TRBJ2-2, the V gene TRBV5-1, with a weak D call TRBD1 (5 bases). From germline, CDR1 is SGHRS and CDR2 YFSETQ. V lost 0 bases and J 7 bases, leaving 7 bases between the germline ends. The CDR3 totals 13 residues. CDR3 loop: CASSLEGFGELFF. CDR3 sequence (DNA): TGCGCCAGCAGCTTGGAGGGGTTCGGGGAGCTGTTTTTT.

The V call is TRBV7-8, the J call TRBJ1-6, with TRBD1 matching over 7 bases. Looked up from germline, CDR1 is SGHVS and CDR2 is FQNEAQ. There are 18 residues in the CDR3. With 6 bases clipped from V and 0 bases from J, the junction kept 11 bases outside the gene matches. The CDR3 DNA reads TGTGCCAGCAGTCCCAGGGGGGTCCTAAGCTCCTATAATTCACCCCTCCACTTT. As protein: CASSPRGVLSSYNSPLHF.

This clone showed up just once. The chain carries TRBV6-5 and TRBJ1-2; the D gene is possibly TRBD1 (5 bases). Germline V gene sequence: CDR1 MNHEY, CDR2 SVGAGI. V lost 5 bases and J lost 0, with 7 bases in between. The CDR3 totals 13 residues. CDR3 bases: TGTGCCAGCAGTAGGGGTACTAACTATGGCTACACCTTC. It codes for CASSRGTNYGYTF.

This rearrangement joins TRBV5-1 to TRBJ1-2, with D tentatively TRBD1 (5 bases). Trimming took off 0 bases at V and 3 bases at J, with 12 bases between the two ends. CDR1 is SGHRS and CDR2 is YFSETQ in the germline V gene. CDR3 size: 15 residues. The DNA of the CDR3 is TGCGCCAGCAGCTTGGAGCAGGGATGGTACTATGGCTACACCTTC. Its translation: CASSLEQGWYYGYTF.

The chain uses TRBV9 and TRBJ1-2, with 7 bases that match TRBD1. This CDR3 region has 12 residues. Unmatched junction bases numbered 9, after V lost 4 bases and J lost 12 bases. CDR1 SGDLS and CDR2 YYNGEE come from the germline V gene. The DNA for the CDR3 is TGTGCCAGCAGCCCGATACAGGACAGGAACACCTTC. Translation: CASSPIQDRNTF. The full variable domain, rest sourced from reference TRBV9 and TRBJ1-2, is DSGVTQTPKHLITATGQRVTLRCSPRSGDLSVYWYQQSLDQGLQFLIQYYNGEERAKGNILERFSAQQFPDLHSELNLSSLELGDSALYFCASSPIQDRNTFGSGTRLTVV.

The chain joins TRBV19 to TRBJ2-7; weak D call: TRBD1 (6 bases). This CDR3 comprises 14 residues. V was trimmed by 4 bases and J by 2 bases, leaving 12 bases between them. Germline loops: CDR1 LNHDA, CDR2 SQIVND (reference sequence). For the CDR3, the DNA is TGTGCCAGTAGTAATAGACAGGTTACCTACGAGCAGTACTTC. Its translation is CASSNRQVTYEQYF.

Worth noting for this clone: Compared with germline, one end of the junction differs, possibly owing to a read error. The rearrangement joins TRBV7-2 to TRBJ2-7; 10 bases map to TRBD1. CDR1 SGHTA and CDR2 FQGNSA come from the germline V gene. CDR3 size: 11 residues. The CDR3 bases are TGTGCCAGCAGCTCATCGGGACAGGGGTTTTTC. Encoded protein: CASSSSGQGFF.

The chain is built from TRBV5-5 and TRBJ2-5, with 8 bases lining up with TRBD2. The junction had 9 bases not matched to a gene; V was cut back by 3 bases and J by 5 bases. The germline V gene has CDR1 SGHKS and CDR2 YYEKEE (reference sequence). The CDR3 contains 15 residues. CDR3 DNA: TGTGCCAGCAGCTCACTCCGGGGGGGCCGCGAGACCCAGTACTTC. Its translation: CASSSLRGGRETQYF.

The rearrangement links TRBV19 to TRBJ1-4, with TRBD1 as a possible D gene (5 bases). The CDR3 consists of 16 residues. The germline V gene has CDR1 LNHDA and CDR2 SQIVND (reference sequence). Trimming took 3 bases from V and 0 from J, leaving 11 bases between them. CDR3 in amino acids: CASSIITGSTNEKLFF. The CDR3 DNA reads as TGTGCCAGTAGTATTATCACAGGTTCAACTAATGAAAAACTGTTTTTT.